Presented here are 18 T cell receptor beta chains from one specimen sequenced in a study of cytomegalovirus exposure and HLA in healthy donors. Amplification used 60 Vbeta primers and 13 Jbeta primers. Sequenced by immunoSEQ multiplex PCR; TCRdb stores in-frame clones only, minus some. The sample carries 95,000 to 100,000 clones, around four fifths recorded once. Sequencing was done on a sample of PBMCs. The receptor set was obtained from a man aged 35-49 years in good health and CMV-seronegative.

The CDR3 DNA reads as TGTGCCAGCAGTGGGCCTAGGGGGTTAGCCAAAAACATTCAGTACTTC. Its translation: CASSGPRGLAKNIQYF. This chain joins TRBV2 and TRBJ2-4; perhaps TRBD1 as D (6 bases). The CDR3 is 16 residues long. Germline V lookup: CDR1 SNHLY, CDR2 FYNNEI. V was trimmed by 4 bases and J by 0 bases, leaving 13 bases between them.

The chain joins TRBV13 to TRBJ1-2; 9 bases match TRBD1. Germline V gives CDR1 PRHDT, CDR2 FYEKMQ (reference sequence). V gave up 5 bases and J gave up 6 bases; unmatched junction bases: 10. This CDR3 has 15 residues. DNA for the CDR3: TGTGCCAGCAGCCCATCGGGACAGGGAGGCCATGGCTACACCTTC. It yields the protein CASSPSGQGGHGYTF.

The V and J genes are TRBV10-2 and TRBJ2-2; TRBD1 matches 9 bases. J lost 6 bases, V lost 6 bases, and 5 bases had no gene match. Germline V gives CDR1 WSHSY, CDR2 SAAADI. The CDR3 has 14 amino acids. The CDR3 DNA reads TGCGCCAGCAGGTCCGGGACAGGGTCCGGGGAGCTGTTTTTT. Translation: CASRSGTGSGELFF.

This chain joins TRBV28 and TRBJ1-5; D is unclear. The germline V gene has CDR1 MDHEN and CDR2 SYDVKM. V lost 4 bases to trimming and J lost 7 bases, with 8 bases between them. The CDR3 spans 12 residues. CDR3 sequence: CASSSSPQPQHF. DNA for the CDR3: TGTGCCAGCAGTTCCTCTCCCCAGCCCCAGCATTTT. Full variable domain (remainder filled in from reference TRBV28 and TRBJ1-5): DVKVTQSSRYLVKRTGEKVFLECVQDMDHENMFWYRQDPGLGLRLIYFSYDVKMKEKGDIPEGYSVSREKKERFSLILESASTNQTSMYLCASSSSPQPQHFGDGTRLSIL.

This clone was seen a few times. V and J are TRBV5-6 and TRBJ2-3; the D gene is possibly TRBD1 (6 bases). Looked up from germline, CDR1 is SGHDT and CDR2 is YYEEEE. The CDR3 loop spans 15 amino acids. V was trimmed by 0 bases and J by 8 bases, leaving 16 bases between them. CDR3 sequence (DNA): TGTGCCAGCAGCTTGGTTCAGGGGCCCCGTGGTACGCAGTATTTT. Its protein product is CASSLVQGPRGTQYF.

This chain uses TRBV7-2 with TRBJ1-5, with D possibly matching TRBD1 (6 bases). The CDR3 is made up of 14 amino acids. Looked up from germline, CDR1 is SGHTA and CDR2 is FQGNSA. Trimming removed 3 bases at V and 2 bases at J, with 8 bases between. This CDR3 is CASSFGQRNQPQHF. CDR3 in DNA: TGTGCCAGCAGCTTCGGACAGCGCAATCAGCCCCAGCATTTT.

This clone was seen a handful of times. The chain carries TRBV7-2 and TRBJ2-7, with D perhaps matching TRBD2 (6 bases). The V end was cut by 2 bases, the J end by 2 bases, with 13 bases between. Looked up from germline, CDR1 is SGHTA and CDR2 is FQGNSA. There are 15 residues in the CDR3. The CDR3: CASSLSVGGAYEQYF. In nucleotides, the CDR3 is TGTGCCAGCAGCTTATCGGTGGGCGGGGCCTACGAGCAGTACTTC.

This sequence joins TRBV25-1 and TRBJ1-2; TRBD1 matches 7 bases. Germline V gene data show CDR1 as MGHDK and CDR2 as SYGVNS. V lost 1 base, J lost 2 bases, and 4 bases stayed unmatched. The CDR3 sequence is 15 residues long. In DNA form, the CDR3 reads TGTGCCAGCAGTGAATGGGCAGGGGGGAACTATGGCTACACCTTC. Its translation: CASSEWAGGNYGYTF.

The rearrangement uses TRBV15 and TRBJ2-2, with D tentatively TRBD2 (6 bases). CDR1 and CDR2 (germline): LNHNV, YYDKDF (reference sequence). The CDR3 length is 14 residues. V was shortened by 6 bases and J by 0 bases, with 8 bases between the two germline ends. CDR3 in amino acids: CATRGGANTGELFF. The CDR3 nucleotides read TGTGCCACCAGGGGGGGAGCGAACACCGGGGAGCTGTTTTTT.

This CDR3 is CASSPDRVKATGANVLTF. The CDR3 nucleotides read TGTGCCAGCAGTCCCGACAGGGTCAAGGCCACTGGGGCCAACGTCCTGACTTTC. The chain has TRBV27 and TRBJ2-6, with 7 nucleotides matching TRBD1. In germline, CDR1 is MNHEY, CDR2 SMNVEV (reference sequence). Trimming took 5 bases from V and 2 from J; bases not matched to a gene: 12. CDR3 length: 18 amino acids. Filled out from reference TRBV27 and TRBJ2-6, the complete variable domain reads EAQVTQNPRYLITVTGKKLTVTCSQNMNHEYMSWYRQDPGLGLRQIYYSMNVEVTDKGDVPEGYKVSRKEKRNFPLILESPSPNQTSLYFCASSPDRVKATGANVLTFGAGSRLTVL.

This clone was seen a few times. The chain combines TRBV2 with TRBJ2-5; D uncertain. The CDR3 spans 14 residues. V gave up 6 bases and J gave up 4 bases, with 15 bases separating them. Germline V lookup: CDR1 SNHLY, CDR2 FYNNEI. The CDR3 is CASSSALSRETQYF. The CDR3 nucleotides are TGTGCCAGCAGCTCGGCCCTATCTAGAGAGACCCAGTACTTC.

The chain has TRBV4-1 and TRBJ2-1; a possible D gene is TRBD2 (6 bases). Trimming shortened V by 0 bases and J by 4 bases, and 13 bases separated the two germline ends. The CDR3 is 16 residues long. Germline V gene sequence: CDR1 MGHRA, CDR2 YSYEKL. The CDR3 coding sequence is TGCGCCAGCAGCCAAGATACGGGACTCCTTTACAATGAGCAGTTCTTC. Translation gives CASSQDTGLLYNEQFF.

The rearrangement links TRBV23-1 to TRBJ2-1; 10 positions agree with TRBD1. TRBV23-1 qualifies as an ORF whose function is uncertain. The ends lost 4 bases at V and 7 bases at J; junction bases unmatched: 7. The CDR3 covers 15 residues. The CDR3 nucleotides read TGCGCCAGCAGTCGACCGGGACAGGGGAAGAATGAGCAGTTCTTC. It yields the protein CASSRPGQGKNEQFF.

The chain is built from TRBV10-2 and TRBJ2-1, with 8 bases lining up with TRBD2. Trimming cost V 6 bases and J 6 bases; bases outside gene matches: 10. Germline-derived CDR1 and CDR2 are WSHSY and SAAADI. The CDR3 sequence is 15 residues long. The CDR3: CASSTLGRGGNEQFF. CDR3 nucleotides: TGCGCCAGCAGCACATTGGGTCGGGGGGGCAATGAGCAGTTCTTC.

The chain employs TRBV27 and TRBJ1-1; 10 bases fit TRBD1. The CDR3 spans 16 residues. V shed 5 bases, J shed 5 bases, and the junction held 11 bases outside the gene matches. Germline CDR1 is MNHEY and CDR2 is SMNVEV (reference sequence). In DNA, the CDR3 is TGTGCCAGCAGTCCAATTACCGGGACAGGGGAGACTGAAGCTTTCTTT. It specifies CASSPITGTGETEAFF.

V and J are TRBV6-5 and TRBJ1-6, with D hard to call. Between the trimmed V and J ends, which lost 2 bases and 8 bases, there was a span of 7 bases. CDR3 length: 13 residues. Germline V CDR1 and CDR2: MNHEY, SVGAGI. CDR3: CASSYGEDSPLHF. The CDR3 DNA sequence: TGTGCCAGCAGTTACGGGGAGGATTCACCCCTCCACTTT.

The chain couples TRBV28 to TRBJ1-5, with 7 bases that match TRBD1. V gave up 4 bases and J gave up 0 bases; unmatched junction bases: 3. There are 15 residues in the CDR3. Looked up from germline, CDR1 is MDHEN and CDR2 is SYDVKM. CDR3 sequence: CASSSGQASNQPQHF. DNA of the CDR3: TGTGCCAGCAGTTCCGGACAGGCTAGCAATCAGCCCCAGCATTTT.

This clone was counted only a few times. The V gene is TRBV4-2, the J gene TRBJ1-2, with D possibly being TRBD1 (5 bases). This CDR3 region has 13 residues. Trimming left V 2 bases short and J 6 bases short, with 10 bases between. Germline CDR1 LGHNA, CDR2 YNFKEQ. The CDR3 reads CASSQRDRDGYTF. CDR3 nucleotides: TGTGCCAGCAGCCAACGAGACAGAGATGGCTACACCTTC.